This T cell receptor beta chain was profiled in a study of cytomegalovirus exposure and HLA in healthy donors. The V and J ends lost 4 bases and 2 bases, in that order; junction bases with no gene match: 4. The germline V gene has CDR1 SGHAT and CDR2 FQNNGV. The CDR3 has 15 amino acids. Vbeta (60) and Jbeta (13) primers were used in the PCR. Produced via immunoSEQ multiplex PCR; TCRdb's table is partial and in-frame only. This sample has some 170,000 clones, with approximately 80% found just once. This clone was detected a few times. Its antigen remains unidentified. Whole-study findings and limits: No immune exposure information besides CMV serostatus was available.

V gene TRBV11-2 combines with J gene TRBJ2-1, with 8 bases that match TRBD2. Sequencing was performed on PBMCs. The clonotype originates from a female donor in good health and CMV-seronegative. CDR3 residues: CASSSGLVTYNEQFF. The CDR3 DNA reads TGTGCCAGCAGCTCGGGACTAGTGACCTACAATGAGCAGTTCTTC.